The table lists the clone carrying this T cell receptor beta chain with a few counts. Its cognate antigen is unknown. Germline CDR1 is ENHRY and CDR2 is SYGVKD. The CDR3 is made up of 16 amino acids. After removal of 0 bases from V and 0 bases from J, the junction contained 5 bases not matched to a gene. This specimen comes from a study of T-cell memory formation after mild COVID-19. About the research overall: The TCR clusters were mostly specific to one donor.

TCRdb fed the 5' RACE reads into MiXCR, producing one record per CDR3 protein. The sample lists roughly 400,000 distinct CDR3 sequences; 15% to 20% were seen once. Study-wide findings and caveats: Researchers report contracting CD4+ clones mostly in CM and EM, with CD8+ clones in EMRA.

Sequenced sample: PBMCs or a T cell subset sorted from them (not recorded which). The chain employs TRBV10-3 and TRBJ2-7; the match to TRBD2 covers 7 bases. The TCR was taken from a man between 18 and 29 years old who had mild COVID-19 (a few samples of this study predate the infection). Cell type and time point are not known. The CDR3 loop is CAISESGGLSSYEQYF. CDR3 bases: TGTGCCATCAGTGAGTCGGGGGGACTAAGCTCCTACGAGCAGTACTTC.